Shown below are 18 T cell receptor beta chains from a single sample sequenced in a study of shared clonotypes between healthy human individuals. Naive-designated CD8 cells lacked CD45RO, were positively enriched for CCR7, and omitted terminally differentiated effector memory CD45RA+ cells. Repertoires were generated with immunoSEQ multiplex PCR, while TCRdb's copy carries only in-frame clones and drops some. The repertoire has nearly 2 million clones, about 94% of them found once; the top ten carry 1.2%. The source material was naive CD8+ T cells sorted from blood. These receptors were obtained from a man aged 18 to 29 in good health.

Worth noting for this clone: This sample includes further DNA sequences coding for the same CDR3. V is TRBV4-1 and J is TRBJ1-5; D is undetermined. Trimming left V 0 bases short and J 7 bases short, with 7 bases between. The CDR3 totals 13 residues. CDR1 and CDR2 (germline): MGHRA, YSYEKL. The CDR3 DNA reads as TGCGCCAGCAGCCAAGACGGAGGCCAGCCCCAGCATTTT. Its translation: CASSQDGGQPQHF.

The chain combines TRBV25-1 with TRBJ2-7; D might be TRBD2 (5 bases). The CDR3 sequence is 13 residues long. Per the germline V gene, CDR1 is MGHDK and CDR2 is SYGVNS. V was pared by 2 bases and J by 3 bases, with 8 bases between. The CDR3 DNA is TGTGCCAGCAGTGAAGGACTCCTCTACGAGCAGTACTTC. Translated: CASSEGLLYEQYF.

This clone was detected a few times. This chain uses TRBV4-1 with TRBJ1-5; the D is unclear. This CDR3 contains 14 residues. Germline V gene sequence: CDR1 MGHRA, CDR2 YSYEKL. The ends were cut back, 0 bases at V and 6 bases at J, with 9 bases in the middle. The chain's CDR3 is CASSQDLLGQPQHF. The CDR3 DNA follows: TGCGCCAGCAGCCAAGATCTGCTGGGTCAGCCCCAGCATTTT.

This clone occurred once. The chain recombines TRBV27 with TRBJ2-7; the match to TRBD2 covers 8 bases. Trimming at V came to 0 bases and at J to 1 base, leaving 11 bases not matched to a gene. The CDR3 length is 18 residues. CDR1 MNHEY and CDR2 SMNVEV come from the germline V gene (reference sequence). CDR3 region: CASSLSFGSGSISYEQYF. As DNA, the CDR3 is TGTGCCAGCAGTTTATCCTTCGGGAGCGGGAGTATATCCTACGAGCAGTACTTC.

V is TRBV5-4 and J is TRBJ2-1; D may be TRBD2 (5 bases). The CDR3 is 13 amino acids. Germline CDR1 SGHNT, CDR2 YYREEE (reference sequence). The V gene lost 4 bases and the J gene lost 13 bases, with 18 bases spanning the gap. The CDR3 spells CASSPSGGLGQFF. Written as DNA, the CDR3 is TGTGCCAGCAGCCCGAGCGGTGGATTGGGCCAGTTCTTC.

CDR3 sequence: CASRYYSEETQYF. The CDR3 bases are TGCGCCAGCCGCTATTACTCGGAAGAGACCCAGTACTTC. The J gene is TRBJ2-5, the V gene TRBV5-1; D is unresolved. V lost 7 bases, J lost 3 bases, and 13 bases lay in between. This CDR3 has 13 amino acids. Germline CDR1 SGHRS, CDR2 YFSETQ.

This CDR3 is CASKVRDGYYEQYF. Here the CDR3 DNA reads TGTGCCAGTAAGGTGAGGGACGGATACTACGAGCAGTACTTC. The gene calls are TRBV19 and TRBJ2-7; either TRBD1 or TRBD2 may fit D (5 bases each). Trimming took off 7 bases at V and 3 bases at J, with 16 bases between the two ends. CDR1 LNHDA and CDR2 SQIVND come from the germline V gene (reference sequence). The CDR3 contains 14 residues.

CDR3 bases: TGTGCCAGTCTTGGGATGGATTCACCCCTCCACTTT. Translating it yields CASLGMDSPLHF. This chain connects TRBV19 to TRBJ1-6; D ambiguous. The germline V and J ends were trimmed by 8 bases and 8 bases, with 10 bases remaining between them. Germline assignment: CDR1 LNHDA and CDR2 SQIVND (reference sequence). This CDR3 comprises 12 residues.

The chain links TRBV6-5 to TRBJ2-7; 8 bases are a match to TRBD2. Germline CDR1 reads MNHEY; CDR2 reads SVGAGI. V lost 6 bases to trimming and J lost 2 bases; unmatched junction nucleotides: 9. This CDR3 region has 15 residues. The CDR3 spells CASRLTSEVTYEQYF. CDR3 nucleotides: TGTGCCAGCAGACTGACTAGCGAGGTGACCTACGAGCAGTACTTC.

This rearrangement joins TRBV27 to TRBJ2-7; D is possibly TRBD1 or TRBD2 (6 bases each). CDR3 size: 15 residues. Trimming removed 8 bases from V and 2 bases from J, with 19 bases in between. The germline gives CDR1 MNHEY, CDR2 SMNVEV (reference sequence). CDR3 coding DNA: TGTGCCAGCGGAGCTTTAATGGGGGGCCCCTACGAGCAGTACTTC. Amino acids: CASGALMGGPYEQYF.

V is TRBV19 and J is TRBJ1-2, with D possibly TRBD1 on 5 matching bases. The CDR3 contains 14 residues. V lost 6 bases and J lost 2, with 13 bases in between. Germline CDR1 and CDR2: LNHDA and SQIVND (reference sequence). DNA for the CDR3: TGTGCCAGTAGGAAGACAGAGTTCAACTATGGCTACACCTTC. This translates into CASRKTEFNYGYTF. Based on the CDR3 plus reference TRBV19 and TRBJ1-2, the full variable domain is DGGITQSPKYLFRKEGQNVTLSCEQNLNHDAMYWYRQDPGQGLRLIYYSQIVNDFQKGDIAEGYSVSREKKESFPLTVTSAQKNPTAFYLCASRKTEFNYGYTFGSGTRLTVV.

The chain's CDR3 is CASTDRAPYNEQFF. In nucleotides, the CDR3 is TGTGCCAGCACGGACAGGGCACCCTACAATGAGCAGTTCTTC. V gene TRBV6-1 combines with J gene TRBJ2-1; 8 nucleotides align to TRBD1. The trim removed 7 bases at V and 2 bases at J, leaving 4 bases unmatched. Germline values: CDR1 MNHNS, CDR2 SASEGT. CDR3 length equals 14 residues.

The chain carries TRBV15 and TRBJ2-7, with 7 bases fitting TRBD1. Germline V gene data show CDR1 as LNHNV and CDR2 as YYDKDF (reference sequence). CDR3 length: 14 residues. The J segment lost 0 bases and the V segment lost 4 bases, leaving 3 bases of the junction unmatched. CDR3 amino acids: CATSNRDSSYEQYF. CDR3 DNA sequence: TGTGCCACCAGCAACCGGGACAGCTCCTACGAGCAGTACTTC.

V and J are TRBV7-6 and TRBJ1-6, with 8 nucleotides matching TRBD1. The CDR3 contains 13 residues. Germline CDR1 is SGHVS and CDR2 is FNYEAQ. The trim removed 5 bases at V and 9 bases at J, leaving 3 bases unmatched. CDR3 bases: TGTGCCAGCAGCGGACAGGGAGGTTCACCCCTCCACTTT. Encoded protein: CASSGQGGSPLHF.

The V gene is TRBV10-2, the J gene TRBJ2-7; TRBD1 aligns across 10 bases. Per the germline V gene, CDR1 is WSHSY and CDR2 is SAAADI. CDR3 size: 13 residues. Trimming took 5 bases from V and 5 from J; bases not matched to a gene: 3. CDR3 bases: TGCGCCAGCAGTAGACAGGGGGCTCACGAGCAGTACTTC. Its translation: CASSRQGAHEQYF.

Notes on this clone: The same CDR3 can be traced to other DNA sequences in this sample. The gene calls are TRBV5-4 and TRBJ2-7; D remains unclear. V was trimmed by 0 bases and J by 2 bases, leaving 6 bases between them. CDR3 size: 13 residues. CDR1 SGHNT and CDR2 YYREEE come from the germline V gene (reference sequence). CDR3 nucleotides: TGTGCCAGCAGCTTGGGCGGACCCTACGAGCAGTACTTC. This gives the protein CASSLGGPYEQYF.

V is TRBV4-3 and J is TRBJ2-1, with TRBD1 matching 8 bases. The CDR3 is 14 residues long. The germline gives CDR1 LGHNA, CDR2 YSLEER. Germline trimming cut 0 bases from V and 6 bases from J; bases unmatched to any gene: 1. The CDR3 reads CASSQEGTGNEQFF. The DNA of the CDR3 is TGCGCCAGCAGCCAAGAAGGGACAGGCAATGAGCAGTTCTTC.

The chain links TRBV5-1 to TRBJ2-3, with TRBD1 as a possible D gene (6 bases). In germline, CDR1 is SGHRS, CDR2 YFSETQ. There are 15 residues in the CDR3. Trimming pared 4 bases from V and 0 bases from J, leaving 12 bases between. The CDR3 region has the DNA TGCGCCAGCAGCCCCGGGACACTTAGCACAGATACGCAGTATTTT. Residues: CASSPGTLSTDTQYF.